The rows below give T cell receptor beta chains drawn from one sample of a study of long-term antiretroviral therapy in people with HIV. The table came from immunoSEQ multiplex PCR; TCRdb's copy has only in-frame clones and leaves some out. This table holds 24,000 or so clones, about 85% found once. Sample: unsorted PBMCs, taken 2.3 years after starting antiretroviral therapy. The receptors were sampled from a man aged 40-55 years with HIV. The CDR3 runs from the conserved cysteine through the conserved F or W. The D gene is left open where the match is weak. Some rows have no size entry. The others give once, few or many, or a class for an expanded clone.

V	size	D	J	DNA	CDR3
TRBV6-1	once	NA	TRBJ2-7	TGTGCCAGCAGTCCCATTAGCGGTAGCTCCTACGAGCAGTACTTC	CASSPISGSSYEQYF
TRBV2	NA	NA	TRBJ2-7	TGTGCCAGCAGAGACGCTCAAAAGTTCTACGAGCAGTACTTC	CASRDAQKFYEQYF
TRBV25-1	NA	TRBD2	TRBJ2-1	TGTGCCAGCAGTGAATCTGTGCGGGAGGGCAATGAGCAGTTCTTC	CASSESVREGNEQFF
TRBV7-3	NA	NA	TRBJ2-1	TGTGCCAGCAGCTTAACGATCGACAATGAGCAGTTCTTC	CASSLTIDNEQFF
TRBV30	NA	NA	TRBJ1-1	TGTGCCTGGACCCCTACGCCTAACACTGAAGCTTTCTTT	CAWTPTPNTEAFF
TRBV7-6	NA	NA	TRBJ1-1	TGTGCCAGCAGCTCCGCAAGGGGCACTGAAGCTTTCTTT	CASSSARGTEAFF
TRBV11-2	NA	NA	TRBJ2-3	TGTGCCAGCAGCAGAAACCAGGGGGATACGCAGTATTTT	CASSRNQGDTQYF
TRBV11-2	NA	NA	TRBJ1-2	TGTGCCAGCAGCCCCGGGACAAGCTATGGCTACACCTTC	CASSPGTSYGYTF
TRBV19	NA	TRBD1	TRBJ1-5	TGTGCCAGTAGTAGTCCGACAGGGGGACAGCCCCAGCATTTT	CASSSPTGGQPQHF
TRBV13	NA	NA	TRBJ1-2	TGTGCCAGCAGCTTAGGAACAGGAGGTAACTATGGCTACACCTTC	CASSLGTGGNYGYTF
TRBV9	NA	NA	TRBJ1-1	TGTGCCAGCAGCGTAGCTACAGGGCGGGCTTTCTTT	CASSVATGRAFF
TRBV11-2	NA	TRBD2	TRBJ2-1	TGTGCCAGCAGCGCCGGGACTAGCGGGACAAATGAGCAGTTCTTC	CASSAGTSGTNEQFF
TRBV28	NA	NA	TRBJ1-2	TGTGCCAGCAGCCCCATCCACTCGTCCGGTTACTACACCTTC	CASSPIHSSGYYTF
TRBV2	few	NA	TRBJ2-7	TGTGCCAGCAGACTGTTAGCCTACGAGCAGTACTTC	CASRLLAYEQYF
TRBV14	NA	NA	TRBJ2-7	TGTGCCAGCAGCCGCGAAGGGCCGAACTACGAGCAGTACTTC	CASSREGPNYEQYF
TRBV7-2	NA	NA	TRBJ2-7	TGTGCCAGCAGCTTAGGAGGCGGGTCCACCTACGAGCAGTACTTC	CASSLGGGSTYEQYF
TRBV9	NA	NA	TRBJ1-4	TGTGCCAGCAGCGGGGGGGGGACTAATGAAAAACTGTTTTTT	CASSGGGTNEKLFF
TRBV18	NA	NA	TRBJ2-1	TGTGCCAGCTCGCCCCAAGGGGAAACGGGCAATGAGCAGTTCTTC	CASSPQGETGNEQFF
TRBV7-9	once	NA	TRBJ1-6	TGTGCCAGCAGCGGGCGTCCCGGGGGTTCACCCCTCCACTTT	CASSGRPGGSPLHF
TRBV19	once	TRBD1	TRBJ1-5	TGTGCCAGTAGTTGGACAGGGGAAGGCAATCAGCCCCAGCATTTT	CASSWTGEGNQPQHF
TRBV7-9	few	NA	TRBJ2-2	TGTGCCAGCAATTACCCCAAGGGCGGAGCCGCGAACACCGGGGAGCTGTTTTTT	CASNYPKGGAANTGELFF
TRBV9	NA	TRBD1	TRBJ1-4	TGTGCCAGCAGCTATAGGGGACAGGTTAATGAAAAACTGTTTTTT	CASSYRGQVNEKLFF
TRBV6-1	NA	NA	TRBJ2-1	TGTGCCAGCAGTGGTAAAGATTATGGTTTTCCTCACAATGAGCAGTTCTTC	CASSGKDYGFPHNEQFF
TRBV27	NA	NA	TRBJ2-7	TGTGCCAGCAGTTCCGCGGGGACCAGCCTCGTCTGGGAGCAGTACTTC	CASSSAGTSLVWEQYF
TRBV11-3	NA	TRBD1	TRBJ2-5	TGTGCCAGCAGCTTATACGGGACAGGAGAAGAGACCCAGTACTTC	CASSLYGTGEETQYF
TRBV28	NA	TRBD2	TRBJ2-2	TGTGCCAGCAGTCCTAGCGGTACCGGGGAGCTGTTTTTT	CASSPSGTGELFF
TRBV7-9	NA	NA	TRBJ1-1	TGTGCCAGCAGCTTAAGGGGGTCAGGTACTGAAGCTTTCTTT	CASSLRGSGTEAFF
TRBV10-2	NA	TRBD2	TRBJ2-2	TGCGCCAGCAGGCCCCCCGGGGGGTCGACCGGGGAGCTGTTTTTT	CASRPPGGSTGELFF
TRBV5-1	NA	TRBD1	TRBJ1-1	TGCGCCAGCAGCTCCGAAGGACAGGGAAGTTTGGGAAACACTGAAGCTTTCTTT	CASSSEGQGSLGNTEAFF
TRBV5-1	NA	NA	TRBJ2-2	TGCGCCAGCAGCTTGACTTGGACCGGGGAGCTGTTTTTT	CASSLTWTGELFF
TRBV30	NA	TRBD1	TRBJ2-7	TGTGCCTGGAGCAGTAGGGACAGGACCTACGAGCAGTACTTC	CAWSSRDRTYEQYF
TRBV6-9	NA	NA	TRBJ2-5	TGTGCCAGCAGTCGTACGCGGGACAGAGAAGAGACCCAGTACTTC	CASSRTRDREETQYF
TRBV18	NA	TRBD1	TRBJ2-7	TGTGCCAGCTCGCTGGACAGGGGGTCCTCCTACGAGCAGTACTTC	CASSLDRGSSYEQYF
TRBV9	NA	NA	TRBJ2-3	TGTGCCAGCAGCGTAGGCGGAGTCACAGATACGCAGTATTTT	CASSVGGVTDTQYF
TRBV7-8	once	NA	TRBJ2-7	TGTGCCAGCAGCTTCCTGACAGGTTTCTCCTACGAGCAGTACTTC	CASSFLTGFSYEQYF
TRBV4-1	NA	TRBD2	TRBJ2-2	TGCGCCAGCAGCCAAGATGTACTAGCGGGAACGAACACCGGGGAGCTGTTTTTT	CASSQDVLAGTNTGELFF
TRBV4-1	few	NA	TRBJ1-5	TGCGCCAGCAGCCAAGGGGCTGACATTAGCAATCAGCCCCAGCATTTT	CASSQGADISNQPQHF